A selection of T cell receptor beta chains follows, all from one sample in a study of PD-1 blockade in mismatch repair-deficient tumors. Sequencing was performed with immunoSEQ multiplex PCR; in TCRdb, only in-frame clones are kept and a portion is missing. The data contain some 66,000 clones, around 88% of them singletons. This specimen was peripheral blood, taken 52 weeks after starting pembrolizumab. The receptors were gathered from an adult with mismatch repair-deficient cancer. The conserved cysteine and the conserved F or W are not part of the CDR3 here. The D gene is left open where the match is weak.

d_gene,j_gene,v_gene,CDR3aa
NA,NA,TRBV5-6,ASSSTRYEQY
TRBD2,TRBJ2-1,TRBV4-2,ASSQEGTSGISYNEQF
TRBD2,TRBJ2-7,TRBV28,ASTVQLAGGFYEQY
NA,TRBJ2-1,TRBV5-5,ASSLYRSYNEQF
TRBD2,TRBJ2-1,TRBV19,ASSIAASGRANEQF
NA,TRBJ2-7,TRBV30,AWGTWSGSYEQY
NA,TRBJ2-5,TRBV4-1,ASSPPGLEETQY
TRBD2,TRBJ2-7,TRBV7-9,ASSLGLAVYEQY
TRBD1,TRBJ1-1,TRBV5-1,ASSYTGGPGLNTEAF
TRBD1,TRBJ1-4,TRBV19,ASRDREGLYEKLF
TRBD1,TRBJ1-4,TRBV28,ASSRYRGTNEKLF
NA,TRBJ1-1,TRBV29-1,SVEDLSNEAF
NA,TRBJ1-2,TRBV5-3,ARTRGGGTTNYGYT
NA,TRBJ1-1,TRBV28,ASSFIAPGHTEAF
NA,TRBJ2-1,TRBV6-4,ASSVGAGHHREQF
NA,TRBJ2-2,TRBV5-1,ASSPTGTGELF
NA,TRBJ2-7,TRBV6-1,ASSEARVRGSYEQY
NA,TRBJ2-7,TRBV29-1,SVEVVGAYEQY
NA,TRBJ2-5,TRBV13,ASSFGETQY
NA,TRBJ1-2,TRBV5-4,ASSLSGYGYT
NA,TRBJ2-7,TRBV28,ASRTISDTPGSYEQY
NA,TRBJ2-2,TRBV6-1,ASSHTGELF
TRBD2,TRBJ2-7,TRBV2,ASSEPRLADYEQY
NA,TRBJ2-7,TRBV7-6,ASSRVEAYEQY
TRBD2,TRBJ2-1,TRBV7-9,ASSRLRLAGDWDEQF
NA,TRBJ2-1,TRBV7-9,ASSGRRSYNEQF
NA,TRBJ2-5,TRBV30,AWSSRGETQY
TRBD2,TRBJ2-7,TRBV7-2,ASSLAKGLAGGIYEQY
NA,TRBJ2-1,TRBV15,ATSMEPNRDEQF
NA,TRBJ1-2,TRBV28,ASSFNGWNYGYT
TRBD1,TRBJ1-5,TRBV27,ASSNRGEQPQH
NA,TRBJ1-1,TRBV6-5,ASSYHGIADTEAF
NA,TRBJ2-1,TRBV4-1,ASSQEGASPDYNEQF
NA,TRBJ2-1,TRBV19,ASSIAPTNEQF
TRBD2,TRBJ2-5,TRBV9,ASSVDLGGQETQY
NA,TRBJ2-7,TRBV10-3,AMGGQTYEQY
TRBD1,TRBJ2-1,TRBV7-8,ASSLIHTGTAINEQF
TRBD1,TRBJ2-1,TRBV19,ASTPVDRGGNEQF
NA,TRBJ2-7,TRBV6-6,ASEGGVAYEQY
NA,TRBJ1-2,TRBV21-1,ASSKALSDSYYGYT
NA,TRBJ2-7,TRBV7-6,ASSLGQGITYEQY
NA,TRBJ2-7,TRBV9,ASSPFEHRPLHEQY
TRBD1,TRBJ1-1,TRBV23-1,ASSRQGRWTEAF
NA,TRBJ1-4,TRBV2,ASSEGRPNEKLF
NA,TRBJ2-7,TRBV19,ASSIVDGESYEQY
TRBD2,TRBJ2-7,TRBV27,ASSALGPSGRGYEQY
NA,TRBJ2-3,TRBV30,AWSRGRDTQY
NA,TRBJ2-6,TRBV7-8,ASSTTSSGANVLT
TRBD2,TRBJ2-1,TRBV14,ASSSSGRPYNEQF
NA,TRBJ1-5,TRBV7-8,ASSQTTVARVNQPQH
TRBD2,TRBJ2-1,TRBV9,ASSLLAGGYNEQF
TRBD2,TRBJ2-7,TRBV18,ASSREGPPYEQY
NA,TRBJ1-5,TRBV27,ASSMGGWGNQPQH